These 20 T cell receptor beta chains were sequenced from one sample in a study of blood T cell repertoires in COVID-19. This table comes from immunoSEQ multiplex PCR, and its TCRdb copy is limited to in-frame clones, with some not included. The table records 65,000 to 90,000 clones, nearly 85% of them present only once. The sample comprised peripheral blood. The receptors stem from an elderly woman with acute or convalescent COVID-19.

V usage is TRBV5-1 and J usage is TRBJ2-3; D call uncertain. The CDR3 runs 12 residues. Trimming pared 1 base from V and 3 bases from J, leaving 3 bases between. CDR1 is SGHRS, CDR2 YFSETQ, per germline. The CDR3: CASSLYTDTQYF. DNA of the CDR3: TGCGCCAGCAGCTTGTATACAGATACGCAGTATTTT.

This CDR3 is CASSLSSGTGRAGELFF. CDR3 bases: TGTGCCAGCAGCTTATCCTCCGGGACAGGGAGGGCCGGGGAGCTGTTTTTT. The genes are TRBV5-6 and TRBJ2-2; the match to TRBD1 covers 9 bases. The CDR3 consists of 17 residues. The ends lost 2 bases at V and 6 bases at J; junction bases unmatched: 11. In germline, CDR1 is SGHDT, CDR2 YYEEEE.

The V and J genes are TRBV14 and TRBJ2-7, with 9 positions matching TRBD1. CDR1 and CDR2 from the germline V gene are SGHDN and FVKESK. The CDR3 has 15 amino acids. The V gene end was trimmed by 1 base and the J gene end by 0 bases; junction bases not matched to a gene: 1. The CDR3 nucleotides read TGTGCCAGCAGCCAAGTGGGACAGGGCTCCTACGAGCAGTACTTC. It is translated as CASSQVGQGSYEQYF. The complete variable domain, with remaining parts taken from reference TRBV14 and TRBJ2-7, reads EAGVTQFPSHSVIEKGQTVTLRCDPISGHDNLYWYRRVMGKEIKFLLHFVKESKQDESGMPNNRFLAERTGGTYSTLKVQPAELEDSGVYFCASSQVGQGSYEQYFGPGTRLTVT.

The chain employs TRBV4-3 and TRBJ1-3, with 10 bases that match TRBD1. From germline, CDR1 is LGHNA and CDR2 YSLEER. This CDR3 contains 16 residues. V lost 4 bases and J lost 2; bases outside the gene matches: 5. CDR3 nucleotides: TGCGCCAGCAGCCTCCGGGACAGGGGTGCTGGAAACACCATATATTTT. It encodes CASSLRDRGAGNTIYF.

This chain joins TRBV7-9 and TRBJ1-1; 8 bases are shared with TRBD1. Germline CDR1 and CDR2: SEHNR and FQNEAQ (reference sequence). This CDR3 is 16 amino acids long. V was pared by 6 bases and J by 4 bases, with 13 bases of the junction left unmatched. The CDR3 region has the DNA TGTGCCAGCAGTCTCGACAGGGGTGATAGGGGCACTGAAGCTTTCTTT. Amino acid sequence: CASSLDRGDRGTEAFF.

The V gene is TRBV11-2, the J gene TRBJ1-2; weak D call: TRBD1 (5 bases). Trimming shortened V by 0 bases and J by 5 bases, and 10 bases separated the two germline ends. Germline V gives CDR1 SGHAT, CDR2 FQNNGV. The CDR3 runs to 14 residues. In DNA form, the CDR3 reads TGTGCCAGCAGCTTAGACAGGGTGGGGTATGGCTACACCTTC. Protein: CASSLDRVGYGYTF.

The chain employs TRBV5-4 and TRBJ1-6; D gene ambiguous. The CDR3 runs to 13 residues. The germline CDR1 and CDR2 sequences are SGHNT and YYREEE (reference sequence). V was clipped by 1 base and J by 5 bases, with 4 bases between them. The CDR3, as DNA: TGTGCCAGCAGCTTGAACAATAATTCACCCCTCCACTTT. It encodes CASSLNNNSPLHF.

The V gene is TRBV14, the J gene TRBJ1-4; TRBD1 agrees at 7 bases. CDR1 SGHDN and CDR2 FVKESK come from the germline V gene. V lost 2 bases and J lost 0; bases outside the gene matches: 3. The CDR3 length is 16 residues. For the CDR3, the DNA is TGTGCCAGCAGCCAACAGGGGGGAGCAACTAATGAAAAACTGTTTTTT. It encodes CASSQQGGATNEKLFF.

This clone was recorded at least ten times. The chain carries TRBV2 and TRBJ2-2, with unresolved D. V dropped 3 bases and J dropped 2 bases, with 7 bases sitting between them. The CDR3 is 14 residues long. Per germline, CDR1 SNHLY and CDR2 FYNNEI. Written as DNA, the CDR3 is TGTGCCAGCAGTGATGAGGCTAACACCGGGGAGCTGTTTTTT. As protein: CASSDEANTGELFF.

V is TRBV18 and J is TRBJ2-1; the match to TRBD1 covers 8 bases. CDR1 and CDR2 from the germline V gene are KGHSH and LQKENI. The CDR3 extends over 15 amino acids. V lost 3 bases and J lost 5; bases outside the gene matches: 6. DNA of the CDR3: TGTGCCAGCTCACCGGGGCAGGGGGCGAACAATGAGCAGTTCTTC. This gives the protein CASSPGQGANNEQFF.

J is TRBJ2-1 and V is TRBV4-2; TRBD2 matches at 11 bases. Trimming cost V 5 bases and J 1 base; bases outside gene matches: 4. Germline CDR1 is LGHNA and CDR2 is YNFKEQ. The CDR3 totals 16 residues. The DNA for the CDR3 is TGTGCCAGCAGCGACGGACTAGCGGGTTCCTACAATGAGCAGTTCTTC. As protein: CASSDGLAGSYNEQFF.

The V gene is TRBV5-3, the J gene TRBJ2-1; 9 nucleotides line up with TRBD2. TRBV5-3 is reported as an ORF; its role is uncertain. Losses at the gene ends were 0 bases for V and 6 bases for J; bases not matched to a gene: 7. The CDR3 has 16 amino acids. The CDR3 spells CARSLGLAVRPNEQFF. The CDR3 nucleotides are TGTGCCAGAAGCTTGGGACTAGCGGTCCGACCCAATGAGCAGTTCTTC.

This chain uses TRBV30 with TRBJ1-1, with 8 bases matching TRBD1. Germline CDR1 is GTSNPN and CDR2 is SVGIG (reference sequence). There are 14 residues in the CDR3. V dropped 6 bases and J dropped 0; count of bases not matched to a gene: 6. The CDR3 reads CACLRTGMNTEAFF. The DNA of the CDR3 is TGTGCCTGCCTTCGGACAGGGATGAACACTGAAGCTTTCTTT.

The J gene is TRBJ2-1, the V gene TRBV19; tentatively, D is TRBD2 (6 bases). The CDR3 loop spans 14 amino acids. CDR1 and CDR2 (germline): LNHDA, SQIVND (reference sequence). Between the trimmed V and J ends, which lost 6 bases and 3 bases, there was a span of 12 bases. CDR3 bases: TGTGCCAGTAGCCGTACTAGCAGCTACAATGAGCAGTTCTTC. It encodes CASSRTSSYNEQFF.

This clone was seen at least ten times. The rearrangement uses TRBV18 and TRBJ2-7, with D possibly matching TRBD2 (5 bases). This CDR3 is 13 amino acids long. V lost 2 bases, J lost 8 bases, and 13 bases lay in between. The germline V gene has CDR1 KGHSH and CDR2 LQKENI. The CDR3 is CASSPMASQQQYF. The CDR3 nucleotides read TGTGCCAGCTCACCAATGGCTAGCCAACAGCAGTACTTC. Full variable domain (missing parts from reference TRBV18 and TRBJ2-7): NAGVMQNPRHLVRRRGQEARLRCSPMKGHSHVYWYRQLPEEGLKFMVYLQKENIIDESGMPKERFSAEFPKEGPSILRIQQVVRGDSAAYFCASSPMASQQQYFGPGTRLTVT.

The chain joins TRBV7-2 to TRBJ2-2, with TRBD1 matching 11 bases. The CDR3 covers 15 residues. Germline CDR1 and CDR2: SGHTA and FQGNSA. V shed 2 bases and J 7 bases; nucleotides not matched to a gene: 3. The CDR3 protein is CASSLRTGGGGELFF. Written as DNA, the CDR3 is TGTGCCAGCAGCTTACGGACAGGGGGCGGCGGGGAGCTGTTTTTT.

The rearrangement uses TRBV29-1 and TRBJ2-7; the match to TRBD1 covers 9 bases. The CDR3 totals 13 residues. Germline V CDR1 and CDR2: SQVTM, ANQGSEA. J lost 2 bases, V lost 6 bases, and 5 bases had no gene match. Here the CDR3 reads CSVLQGATYEQYF. As DNA, the CDR3 is TGCAGCGTCTTACAGGGGGCGACCTACGAGCAGTACTTC.

The V call is TRBV2, the J call TRBJ1-6; 8 bases match TRBD1. The CDR3 is 16 amino acids. Germline V gives CDR1 SNHLY, CDR2 FYNNEI. Trimming took 5 bases from V and 4 from J; bases not matched to a gene: 7. CDR3 nucleotide sequence: TGTGCCAGCAGTCAACAGGGGGATCTGTATAATTCACCCCTCCACTTT. Its protein is CASSQQGDLYNSPLHF.

This clone was picked up one time. The gene calls are TRBV6-5 and TRBJ2-1; D might be TRBD1 (5 bases). V was trimmed by 2 bases and J by 9 bases, leaving 14 bases between them. Germline values: CDR1 MNHEY, CDR2 SVGAGI. The CDR3 contains 14 residues. The CDR3 reads CASSYPGYSGEQFF. The DNA for the CDR3 is TGTGCCAGCAGTTACCCAGGGTATAGTGGTGAGCAGTTCTTC.

J is TRBJ2-7 and V is TRBV6-2 or TRBV6-3; 8 bases align to TRBD2. The CDR3 loop spans 13 amino acids. Germline V CDR1 and CDR2: MNHEY, SVGEGT. J was trimmed by 2 bases and V by 6 bases; bases with no gene match: 3. CDR3 bases: TGTGCCAGCAGCCGGGGGGGGGCCTACGAGCAGTACTTC. Amino acids: CASSRGGAYEQYF.